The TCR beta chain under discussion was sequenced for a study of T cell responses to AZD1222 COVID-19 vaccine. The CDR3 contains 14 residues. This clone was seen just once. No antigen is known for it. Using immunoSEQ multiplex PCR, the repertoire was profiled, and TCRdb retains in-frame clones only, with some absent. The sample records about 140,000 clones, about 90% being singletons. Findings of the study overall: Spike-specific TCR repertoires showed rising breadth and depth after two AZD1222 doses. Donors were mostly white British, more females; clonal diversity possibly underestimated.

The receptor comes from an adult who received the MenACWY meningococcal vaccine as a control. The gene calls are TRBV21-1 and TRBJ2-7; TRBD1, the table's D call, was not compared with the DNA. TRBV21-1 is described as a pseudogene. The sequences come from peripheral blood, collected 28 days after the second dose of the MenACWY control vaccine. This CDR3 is CASSDAGQLYEQYF. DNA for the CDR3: TGTGCCAGCAGCGATGCGGGACAGCTCTACGAGCAGTACTTC.